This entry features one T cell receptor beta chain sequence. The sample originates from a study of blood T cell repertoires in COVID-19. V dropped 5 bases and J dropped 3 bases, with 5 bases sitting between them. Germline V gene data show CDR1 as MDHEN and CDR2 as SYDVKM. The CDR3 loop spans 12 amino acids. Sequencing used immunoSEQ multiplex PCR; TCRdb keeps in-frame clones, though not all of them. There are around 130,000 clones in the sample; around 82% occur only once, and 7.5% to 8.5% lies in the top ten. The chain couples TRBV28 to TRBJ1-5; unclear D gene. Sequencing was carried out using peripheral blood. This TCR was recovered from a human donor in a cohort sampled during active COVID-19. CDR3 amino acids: CASSAVNQPQHF. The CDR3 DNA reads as TGTGCCAGCAGTGCAGTCAATCAGCCCCAGCATTTT.